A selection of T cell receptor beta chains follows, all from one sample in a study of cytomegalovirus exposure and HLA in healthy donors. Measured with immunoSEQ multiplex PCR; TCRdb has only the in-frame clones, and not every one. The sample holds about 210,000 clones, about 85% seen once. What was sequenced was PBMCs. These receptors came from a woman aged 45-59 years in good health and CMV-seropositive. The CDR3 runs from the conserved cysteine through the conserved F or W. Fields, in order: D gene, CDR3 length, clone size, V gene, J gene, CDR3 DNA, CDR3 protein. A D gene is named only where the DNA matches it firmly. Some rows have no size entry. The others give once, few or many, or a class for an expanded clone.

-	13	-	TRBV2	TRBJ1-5	TGTGCCAGCAGTCCCGACACCACCGGGCCCCAGCATTTT	CASSPDTTGPQHF
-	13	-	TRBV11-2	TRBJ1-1	TGTGCCAGCAGCCCGTCAGGGTACACTGAAGCTTTCTTT	CASSPSGYTEAFF
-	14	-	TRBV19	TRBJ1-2	TGTGCCAGTAGCCCCGCACAGGGAGCCTATGGCTACACCTTC	CASSPAQGAYGYTF
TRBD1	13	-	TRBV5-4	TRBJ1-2	TGTGCCAGCAGCTTGGAACAGGGGGAAGGCTACACCTTC	CASSLEQGEGYTF
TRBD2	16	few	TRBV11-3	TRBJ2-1	TGTGCCAGCAGCTTAGATGGCGGGGGGGTCTACAATGAGCAGTTCTTC	CASSLDGGGVYNEQFF
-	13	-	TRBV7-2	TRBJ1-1	TGTGCCAGCAGCTGGGGAGGAAACACTGAAGCTTTCTTT	CASSWGGNTEAFF
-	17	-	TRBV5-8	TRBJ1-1	TGTGCCAGCAGACTGGAGGTAGAAGTATCCATGAACACTGAAGCTTTCTTT	CASRLEVEVSMNTEAFF
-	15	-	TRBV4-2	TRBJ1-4	TGTGCCAGCAGCCAAGGACGGCAGGCTAATGAAAAACTGTTTTTT	CASSQGRQANEKLFF
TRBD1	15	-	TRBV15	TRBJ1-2	TGTGCCACCAGCAGAGATCGGGACAGGGGAAGGAGCTACACCTTC	CATSRDRDRGRSYTF
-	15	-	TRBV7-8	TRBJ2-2	TGTGCCAGCAGCTTAGGGCAGGGCTGGTCCGGGGAGCTGTTTTTT	CASSLGQGWSGELFF
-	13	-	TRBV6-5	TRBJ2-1	TGTGCCAGCACGGGCGGGCACTACAATGAGCAGTTCTTC	CASTGGHYNEQFF
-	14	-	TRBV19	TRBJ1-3	TGTGCCAGTACTTTTAGCACCTCTGGAAACACCATATATTTT	CASTFSTSGNTIYF
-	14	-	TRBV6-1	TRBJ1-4	TGTGCCAGCAGGACAATAGGGAGTAATGAAAAACTGTTTTTT	CASRTIGSNEKLFF
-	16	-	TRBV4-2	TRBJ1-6	TGTGCCAGCAGCCAAGATAGGCAGGGAGGAAGATCACCCCTCCACTTT	CASSQDRQGGRSPLHF
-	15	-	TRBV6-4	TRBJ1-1	TGTGCCAGCAGAACCTGGGCAGGCGCGAACACTGAAGCTTTCTTT	CASRTWAGANTEAFF
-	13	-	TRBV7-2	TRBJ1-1	TGTGCCAGCAGCGGACAGACGAACACTGAAGCTTTCTTT	CASSGQTNTEAFF
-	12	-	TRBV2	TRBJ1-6	TGTGCCAGCATGTTCCTGAATTCACCCCTCCACTTT	CASMFLNSPLHF
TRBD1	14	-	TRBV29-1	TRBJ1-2	TGCAGCGTCATCCTAGGGACAGGGGTTGTTGGCTACACCTTC	CSVILGTGVVGYTF
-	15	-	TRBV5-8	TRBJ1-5	TGTGCCAGCAGCTTGCGGGGGGCGCGGATTCAGCCCCAGCATTTT	CASSLRGARIQPQHF
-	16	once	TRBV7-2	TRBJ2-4	TGTGCCAGCAGCGGAGGGGGCCCCGCGGCCAAAAACATTCAGTACTTC	CASSGGGPAAKNIQYF
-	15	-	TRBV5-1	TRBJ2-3	TGCGCCAGCAGCTTGGCCAGCGCCCCCACAGATACGCAGTATTTT	CASSLASAPTDTQYF
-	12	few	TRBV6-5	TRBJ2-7	TGTGCCAGCAGTTACCCATCGACGGGGCAGTACTTC	CASSYPSTGQYF
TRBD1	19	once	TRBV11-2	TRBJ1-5	TGTGCCAGCAGCTTAGCCCTGTCGGGTGGTGACAGGGTTCATCAGCCCCAGCATTTT	CASSLALSGGDRVHQPQHF
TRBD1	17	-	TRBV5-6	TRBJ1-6	TGTGCCAGCAGCACCAGACAGGGGGCAAACTATAATTCACCCCTCCACTTT	CASSTRQGANYNSPLHF